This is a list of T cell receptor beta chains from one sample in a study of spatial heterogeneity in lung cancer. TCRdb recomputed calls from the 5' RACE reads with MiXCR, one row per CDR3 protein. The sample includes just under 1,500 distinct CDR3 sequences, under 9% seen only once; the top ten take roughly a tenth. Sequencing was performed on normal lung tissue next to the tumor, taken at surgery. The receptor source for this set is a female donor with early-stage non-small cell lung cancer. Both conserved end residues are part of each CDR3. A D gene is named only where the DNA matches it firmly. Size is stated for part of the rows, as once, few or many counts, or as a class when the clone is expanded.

CASSQEGYEAFF TGCGCCAGCAGCCAAGAAGGTTATGAAGCTTTCTTT TRBV4-3 NA TRBJ1-1 large
CAWSATGQFTDTQYF TGTGCCTGGAGTGCGACGGGACAGTTCACAGATACGCAGTATTTT TRBV30 TRBD1 TRBJ2-3 NA
CASSTYNEQFF TGTGCCAGCAGCACCTACAATGAGCAGTTCTTC TRBV5-6 NA TRBJ2-1 medium-sized
CASSQPGSNTDTQYF TGCGCCAGCAGCCAACCGGGATCGAACACAGATACGCAGTATTTT TRBV4-1 NA TRBJ2-3 NA
CAISDRDGDNEQFF TGTGCCATCAGTGATAGGGATGGCGACAATGAGCAGTTCTTC TRBV10-3 NA TRBJ2-1 medium-sized
CASSLRMTGLAGGRVFGTGELFF TGTGCCAGCAGCCTTCGTATGACCGGACTAGCGGGGGGCCGGGTATTCGGGACCGGGGAGCTGTTTTTT TRBV12-3/TRBV12-4 TRBD2 TRBJ2-2 NA
CSARESRTLTNEQFF TGCAGTGCTAGAGAGTCAAGGACCCTCACAAATGAGCAGTTCTTC TRBV20-1 NA TRBJ2-1 medium-sized
CASSPGPAGTASGYTF TGTGCCAGCAGCCCGGGACCCGCCGGTACGGCGAGTGGCTACACCTTC TRBV7-9 NA TRBJ1-2 large
CASSLSGLTNYGYTF TGTGCCAGCAGTTTATCGGGACTGACTAACTATGGCTACACCTTC TRBV27 NA TRBJ1-2 medium-sized
CASSLSSGDYNEQFF TGCGCCAGCAGCTTGTCTAGCGGGGACTACAATGAGCAGTTCTTC TRBV5-1 TRBD2 TRBJ2-1 medium-sized
CASSPGPADNEQFF TGTGCCAGCAGTCCGGGTCCTGCCGACAATGAGCAGTTCTTC TRBV12-3/TRBV12-4 NA TRBJ2-1 medium-sized
CASTPSGRGGRWNEQFF TGTGCCAGCACCCCCTCGGGTAGGGGGGGCCGGTGGAATGAGCAGTTCTTC TRBV5-5 NA TRBJ2-1 medium-sized
CASSLGTDHTDTQYF TGTGCTAGCAGCCTAGGGACAGACCACACAGATACGCAGTATTTT TRBV7-7 TRBD1 TRBJ2-3 medium-sized
CASSFLLTSGADTQYF TGTGCCAGCAGCTTTCTGTTGACTAGCGGGGCGGATACGCAGTATTTT TRBV7-8 TRBD2 TRBJ2-3 medium-sized
CAISESGDAFYNEQFF TGTGCCATCAGTGAGTCGGGGGACGCCTTCTACAATGAGCAGTTCTTC TRBV10-3 NA TRBJ2-1 large
CASSTSSDGGHEQYF TGTGCCAGCAGCACCAGTAGCGACGGAGGGCACGAGCAGTACTTC TRBV9 NA TRBJ2-7 hyperexpanded
CSALTGTDEKLFF TGCAGCGCCCTTACAGGGACCGATGAAAAACTGTTTTTT TRBV29-1 NA TRBJ1-4 medium-sized
CSVSKTDRVIGEAFF TGCAGCGTTTCGAAAACGGACAGGGTGATTGGGGAAGCTTTCTTT TRBV29-1 TRBD1 TRBJ1-1 medium-sized
CAKEETQYF TGTGCCAAAGAAGAGACCCAGTACTTC TRBV24-1 NA TRBJ2-5 medium-sized
CASSRTGELFF TGTGCCAGCAGCCGCACCGGGGAGCTGTTTTTT TRBV12-3/TRBV12-4 NA TRBJ2-2 medium-sized
CSVGVSSGTDTQYF TGCAGCGTTGGAGTTTCCTCTGGCACAGATACGCAGTATTTT TRBV29-1 NA TRBJ2-3 medium-sized
CATTPAGIQETQYF TGCGCCACTACACCAGCGGGAATCCAAGAGACCCAGTACTTC TRBV10-2 TRBD2 TRBJ2-5 medium-sized
CASRGQGGTDTQYF TGTGCCAGCAGAGGCCAGGGCGGCACAGATACGCAGTATTTT TRBV6-2/TRBV6-3 NA TRBJ2-3 many
CSVEDPGGAFF TGCAGCGTTGAAGATCCGGGGGGAGCTTTCTTT TRBV29-1 NA TRBJ1-1 medium-sized